The rows below give T cell receptor beta chains drawn from one sample of a study of shared clonotypes between healthy human individuals. The data were produced by immunoSEQ multiplex PCR, yet TCRdb's version contains in-frame clones alone and is incomplete. The data hold some 1,900,000 clones, with about 94% observed a single time. The specimen sequenced was naive CD8+ T cells sorted from blood. The receptors originated from a man younger than 30 in good health. The CDR3 runs from the conserved cysteine through the conserved F or W. Each record gives: V gene, J gene, D gene, clone size, CDR3 DNA, CDR3 protein. D genes are given only for firm matches. Clone size is stated in some rows and not others, as once, few, many or a class when expanded.

V: TRBV9; J: TRBJ2-7; D: TRBD2; size: -; DNA: TGTGCCAGCAGCGAGGGACTAGGAGTCTCCTACGAGCAGTACTTC; CDR3: CASSEGLGVSYEQYF
V: TRBV27; J: TRBJ2-7; D: TRBD2; size: -; DNA: TGTGCCAGCGGGACTAGCGTGTCCTACGAGCAGTACTTC; CDR3: CASGTSVSYEQYF
V: TRBV11-2; J: TRBJ1-2; D: TRBD1; size: -; DNA: TGTGCCAGCAGCCCGGGGACAGGGGTTTATGGCTACACCTTC; CDR3: CASSPGTGVYGYTF
V: TRBV27; J: TRBJ1-1; D: -; size: -; DNA: TGTGCCAGCAGTTTATATGGGAGCACTGAAGCTTTCTTT; CDR3: CASSLYGSTEAFF
V: TRBV4-1; J: TRBJ1-6; D: -; size: -; DNA: TGCGCCAGCAGCCAAGACGGGAGGGCCTATAATTCACCCCTCCACTTT; CDR3: CASSQDGRAYNSPLHF
V: TRBV6-1; J: TRBJ1-2; D: -; size: -; DNA: TGTGCCAGCAGTGAACGTGGGGGTGGCTACACCTTC; CDR3: CASSERGGGYTF
V: TRBV27; J: TRBJ2-4; D: TRBD2; size: -; DNA: TGTGCCAGCAGTTGGCTAGCGGGAGAGGGAGCCAAAAACATTCAGTACTTC; CDR3: CASSWLAGEGAKNIQYF
V: TRBV5-6; J: TRBJ2-7; D: -; size: -; DNA: TGTGCCAGCAGCTTTTACAGCCACCCCTACGAGCAGTACTTC; CDR3: CASSFYSHPYEQYF
V: TRBV4-3; J: TRBJ2-5; D: -; size: -; DNA: TGCGCCAGCAGCCAAGACAGTGAGGGAGTGGGAGAGACCCAGTACTTC; CDR3: CASSQDSEGVGETQYF
V: TRBV5-1; J: TRBJ2-7; D: -; size: -; DNA: TGCGCCAGCAGCTTGACAGCCCACGAGCAGTACTTC; CDR3: CASSLTAHEQYF
V: TRBV7-9; J: TRBJ2-1; D: TRBD2; size: -; DNA: TGTGCCAGCAGCTTAGGTGGTTGGGGAGGGCCGGTGGATGAGCAGTTCTTC; CDR3: CASSLGGWGGPVDEQFF
V: TRBV6-4; J: TRBJ2-5; D: TRBD1; size: once; DNA: TGTGCCAGCAGTTACATACACAGGGGGTGGCAAGAGACCCAGTACTTC; CDR3: CASSYIHRGWQETQYF
V: TRBV5-4; J: TRBJ2-1; D: -; size: -; DNA: TGTGCCAGCAGCCAGTACAATGAGCAGTTCTTC; CDR3: CASSQYNEQFF
V: TRBV21-1; J: TRBJ1-1; D: -; size: -; DNA: TGTGCCAGCAGCTGGGGTACGAACACTGAAGCTTTCTTT; CDR3: CASSWGTNTEAFF
V: TRBV15; J: TRBJ2-7; D: -; size: -; DNA: TGTGCCACCAGCAGAGATCGAAGTGGGGCTGGCTCCTACGAGCAGTACTTC; CDR3: CATSRDRSGAGSYEQYF
V: TRBV19; J: TRBJ2-7; D: -; size: -; DNA: TGTGCCAGTAGTATCTCAGGGATTTCCTACGAGCAGTACTTC; CDR3: CASSISGISYEQYF
V: TRBV28; J: TRBJ1-1; D: -; size: -; DNA: TGTGCCAGCACCCTCGGGATGGCCACTGAAGCTTTCTTT; CDR3: CASTLGMATEAFF
V: TRBV2; J: TRBJ1-2; D: -; size: -; DNA: TGTGCCAGCAAAGCGGGGGATTCTAACTATGGCTACACCTTC; CDR3: CASKAGDSNYGYTF
V: TRBV27; J: TRBJ1-2; D: -; size: few; DNA: TGTGCCAGCAGTCAACAGGGAGGGGGAATGCTACGCGGCTACACCTTC; CDR3: CASSQQGGGMLRGYTF
V: TRBV11-2; J: TRBJ2-2; D: -; size: -; DNA: TGTGCCAGCAGTCTAGCCGGGGAGCTGTTTTTT; CDR3: CASSLAGELFF
V: TRBV7-9; J: TRBJ2-1; D: TRBD2; size: -; DNA: TGTGCCAGCAGCTTCGACAGACTAGCGGGAAATGAGCAGTTCTTC; CDR3: CASSFDRLAGNEQFF
V: TRBV29-1; J: TRBJ1-2; D: TRBD1; size: -; DNA: TGCAGCGTCCAGACAGGGGGAGACTATGGCTACACCTTC; CDR3: CSVQTGGDYGYTF
V: TRBV11-2; J: TRBJ2-7; D: -; size: -; DNA: TGTGCCAGCAGCTCAGGGTTCTCCTACGAGCAGTACTTC; CDR3: CASSSGFSYEQYF
V: TRBV7-9; J: TRBJ1-2; D: -; size: -; DNA: TGTGCCAGCAGCATGGACGGCTATGGTAGCTACACCTTC; CDR3: CASSMDGYGSYTF
V: TRBV9; J: TRBJ2-1; D: TRBD2; size: -; DNA: TGTGCCAGCAGCGTAGGGAGCGGGAGGGCGTACAATGAGCAGTTCTTC; CDR3: CASSVGSGRAYNEQFF
V: TRBV30; J: TRBJ2-7; D: -; size: -; DNA: TGTGCCTGGGGTGGGGGATCCTCCTACGAGCAGTACTTC; CDR3: CAWGGGSSYEQYF
V: TRBV6-6; J: TRBJ2-3; D: TRBD2; size: -; DNA: TGTGCCAGCAGTCCCCCTAGCGGGCTTAGCACAGATACGCAGTATTTT; CDR3: CASSPPSGLSTDTQYF
V: TRBV5-6; J: TRBJ2-5; D: -; size: -; DNA: TGTGCCAGCAGCTTAATTGAGGGAGAAGAGACCCAGTACTTC; CDR3: CASSLIEGEETQYF
V: TRBV4-3; J: TRBJ2-1; D: TRBD1; size: once; DNA: TGCGCCAGCAGCCCCGGGACAGGGCTTTACAATGAGCAGTTCTTC; CDR3: CASSPGTGLYNEQFF
V: TRBV5-6; J: TRBJ1-1; D: -; size: few; DNA: TGTGCCAGCAGCCGGACCGTGAACACTGAAGCTTTCTTT; CDR3: CASSRTVNTEAFF
V: TRBV7-9; J: TRBJ1-4; D: TRBD1; size: -; DNA: TGTGCCAGCAGCGCGCCCGGGACAGTGGCGGAAAAACTGTTTTTT; CDR3: CASSAPGTVAEKLFF
V: TRBV6-6; J: TRBJ1-3; D: TRBD1; size: -; DNA: TGTGCCAGCAGCTCGGGACAGTTCGGAAACACCATATATTTT; CDR3: CASSSGQFGNTIYF
V: TRBV7-9; J: TRBJ1-2; D: TRBD1; size: once; DNA: TGTGCCAGCAGCTTAGCCCGAGAGCCGGGACAGGGGAGCTACACCTTC; CDR3: CASSLAREPGQGSYTF
V: TRBV4-1; J: TRBJ2-7; D: -; size: -; DNA: TGCGCCAGCAGCCAGGCCAGCGGGTCCGGTCGCGAGCAGTACTTC; CDR3: CASSQASGSGREQYF
V: TRBV7-9; J: TRBJ2-7; D: TRBD1; size: -; DNA: TGTGCCGGAGGACAGGAGTCCTACGAGCAGTACTTC; CDR3: CAGGQESYEQYF
V: TRBV5-6; J: TRBJ2-7; D: -; size: -; DNA: TGTGCCAGCAGCTGGGGGCAGGGGAACTACGAGCAGTACTTC; CDR3: CASSWGQGNYEQYF
V: TRBV6-6; J: TRBJ1-1; D: -; size: -; DNA: TGTGCCAGCAGTTCCAACGGAGGATATACTGAAGCTTTCTTT; CDR3: CASSSNGGYTEAFF
V: TRBV25-1; J: TRBJ2-5; D: -; size: -; DNA: TGTGCCAGCAGTGATCGGGTTGAGACCCAGTACTTC; CDR3: CASSDRVETQYF
V: TRBV9; J: TRBJ1-5; D: -; size: -; DNA: TGTGCCAGCAGCGTAGGTCAGAGCAATCAGCCCCAGCATTTT; CDR3: CASSVGQSNQPQHF
V: TRBV7-9; J: TRBJ1-2; D: -; size: -; DNA: TGTGCCAGCAGCTTAGCGGGGACGGGATATGGCTACACCTTC; CDR3: CASSLAGTGYGYTF
V: TRBV10-2; J: TRBJ2-3; D: -; size: -; DNA: TGCGCCAGCAGTGATAGAGGGAGTGGCGCAGATACGCAGTATTTT; CDR3: CASSDRGSGADTQYF
V: TRBV9; J: TRBJ2-3; D: -; size: -; DNA: TGTGCCAGCAGCGTTGGGGTTCTCAGCACAGATACGCAGTATTTT; CDR3: CASSVGVLSTDTQYF
V: TRBV28; J: TRBJ2-5; D: -; size: -; DNA: TGTGCCAGCAGTTTGACCGGGGCTGGGGAGACCCAGTACTTC; CDR3: CASSLTGAGETQYF
V: TRBV29-1; J: TRBJ1-1; D: -; size: -; DNA: TGCAGCGTGGGAGCGGGAGGACCTGAAGCTTTCTTT; CDR3: CSVGAGGPEAFF
V: TRBV18; J: TRBJ1-5; D: -; size: -; DNA: TGTGCCAGCTCACCACCGACAGGACTAAATAATCAGCCCCAGCATTTT; CDR3: CASSPPTGLNNQPQHF
V: TRBV6-5; J: TRBJ2-7; D: TRBD2; size: -; DNA: TGTGCCAGCAGTTACGGGCTAGCGGGAGGCCACGAGCAGTACTTC; CDR3: CASSYGLAGGHEQYF
V: TRBV2; J: TRBJ1-1; D: -; size: -; DNA: TGTGCCAGCAATCCGGGAACAAACACTGAAGCTTTCTTT; CDR3: CASNPGTNTEAFF
V: TRBV27; J: TRBJ1-4; D: -; size: once; DNA: TGTGCCAGCAGTCTAGAACGGTTTAATGAAAAACTGTTTTTT; CDR3: CASSLERFNEKLFF
V: TRBV7-9; J: TRBJ2-3; D: -; size: few; DNA: TGTGCCAGCAGCTTAGGGCAGGCCGATACGCAGTATTTT; CDR3: CASSLGQADTQYF
V: TRBV13; J: TRBJ2-7; D: -; size: -; DNA: TGTGCCAGCAGCAGGGACTCAGCCTACGAGCAGTACTTC; CDR3: CASSRDSAYEQYF
V: TRBV4-1; J: TRBJ1-4; D: -; size: -; DNA: TGCGCCAGCAGCCAAGATGAAGTTAAGGGGGAAAAACTGTTTTTT; CDR3: CASSQDEVKGEKLFF
V: TRBV28; J: TRBJ1-5; D: -; size: -; DNA: TGTGCCAGCAGTCTGGACAGTCAGGATCAGCCCCAGCATTTT; CDR3: CASSLDSQDQPQHF
V: TRBV5-8; J: TRBJ2-7; D: -; size: once; DNA: TGTGCCAGCAGCTTGGCTACAGGTACCTACGAGCAGTACTTC; CDR3: CASSLATGTYEQYF
V: TRBV11-2; J: TRBJ2-2; D: -; size: -; DNA: TGTGCCAGCAGCTTCAGGGGCCCTACCGGGGAGCTGTTTTTT; CDR3: CASSFRGPTGELFF
V: TRBV19; J: TRBJ2-7; D: -; size: -; DNA: TGTGCCAGTAGTATTGCAGGGGCGACTCCCTACGAGCAGTACTTC; CDR3: CASSIAGATPYEQYF
V: TRBV13; J: TRBJ2-1; D: TRBD2; size: -; DNA: TGTGCCAGCAGCTTAGGGGGACTAGCGTCGGAGGACTACAATGAGCAGTTCTTC; CDR3: CASSLGGLASEDYNEQFF
V: TRBV30; J: TRBJ1-2; D: TRBD1; size: -; DNA: TGTGCCTGGGGTAGCCGGACAGGGGGCTTTGGCTACACCTTC; CDR3: CAWGSRTGGFGYTF